This T cell receptor (beta chain) is from a study of cytomegalovirus exposure and HLA in healthy donors. The assay was immunoSEQ multiplex PCR, and TCRdb's table has in-frame clones only and misses some. The profile shows around 350,000 clones, 86% of them singletons. Comments on this clone: The target antigen is unknown.

This CDR3 has 15 residues. V lost 4 bases to trimming and J lost 7 bases, with 17 bases between them. Germline V CDR1 and CDR2: MNHNS, SASEGT. The roughly 120-subject validation cohort, separate from the approximately 630-subject first cohort, included the donors. Study conclusions and caveats: Reports described diagnosis of cytomegalovirus status by the classifier as highly specific and sensitive. Most TCR sequences showed up rarely, but some public TCRs showed up in many donors. It was confirmed in vitro that three of the CMV-associated chains were specific for CMV antigens.

The source material was PBMCs. The source is a woman aged 18-35 years in good health and CMV-seronegative. The chain links TRBV6-1 to TRBJ1-5; D remains unclear. This CDR3 reads CASSVTPNSGQPQHF. DNA for the CDR3: TGTGCCAGCAGTGTCACCCCCAACTCGGGGCAGCCCCAGCATTTT.